Listed here are 10 T cell receptor beta chains from one sample, sequenced in a study of cytotoxic CD8 clonotypes in ibrutinib-treated CLL. Sequenced by immunoSEQ multiplex PCR; TCRdb stores in-frame clones only, minus some. In the table there are approximately 92,000 clones, roughly three quarters of which are singletons. The sample consisted of PBMCs, taken after 24 months of ibrutinib treatment. These TCRs come from a human donor with chronic lymphocytic leukemia.

This clone has only a few counts. This sample also contains other DNA sequences that code for the same CDR3. V is TRBV9 and J is TRBJ2-7; 10 nucleotides match TRBD2. V was pared by 2 bases and J by 2 bases, with 4 bases of the junction left unmatched. The CDR3 extends over 15 amino acids. Germline V gives CDR1 SGDLS, CDR2 YYNGEE. The CDR3 nucleotides read TGTGCCAGCAGCGTCGGGCTAGCGGGAGCCTACGAGCAGTACTTC. Its translation: CASSVGLAGAYEQYF. The whole variable domain, remainder taken from reference TRBV9 and TRBJ2-7, is DSGVTQTPKHLITATGQRVTLRCSPRSGDLSVYWYQQSLDQGLQFLIQYYNGEERAKGNILERFSAQQFPDLHSELNLSSLELGDSALYFCASSVGLAGAYEQYFGPGTRLTVT.

V usage is TRBV11-2 and J usage is TRBJ1-4, with TRBD1 matching over 8 bases. The ends lost 2 bases at V and 5 bases at J; junction bases unmatched: 1. Looked up from germline, CDR1 is SGHAT and CDR2 is FQNNGV. The CDR3 consists of 14 residues. The CDR3: CASSLTGGNEKLFF. Written as DNA, the CDR3 is TGTGCCAGCAGCTTAACAGGGGGGAATGAAAAACTGTTTTTT.

This chain connects TRBV7-6 to TRBJ2-2; D assignment may be TRBD1 or TRBD2 (5 bases each). With 2 bases removed from V and 5 bases from J, the gap between germline ends came to 12 bases. CDR3 length equals 15 residues. CDR1 and CDR2 from the germline V gene are SGHVS and FNYEAQ. The CDR3 sequence: CASSLSGAGTGELFF. The CDR3 nucleotides are TGTGCCAGCAGCTTATCCGGGGCGGGTACCGGGGAGCTGTTTTTT.

This clone was counted between two and nine times. The genes are TRBV27 and TRBJ1-2, with TRBD1 matching 7 bases. J was trimmed by 6 bases and V by 4 bases; bases with no gene match: 8. The CDR3 consists of 14 residues. CDR1 MNHEY and CDR2 SMNVEV come from the germline V gene (reference sequence). The CDR3 sequence is CASSSRPGGDGYTF. Written as DNA, the CDR3 is TGTGCCAGCAGTTCGCGGCCAGGGGGGGATGGCTACACCTTC.

The chain has TRBV27 and TRBJ1-3; D perhaps matches TRBD1 (5 bases). CDR3 length equals 15 residues. The V gene's germline CDR1 is MNHEY and CDR2 SMNVEV (reference sequence). With 2 bases removed from V and 3 bases from J, the gap between germline ends came to 11 bases. In DNA, the CDR3 is TGTGCCAGCAGTTTAAGGGCGGGGGTTGGAAACACCATATATTTT. It yields the protein CASSLRAGVGNTIYF.

The chain has TRBV6-1 and TRBJ1-2; perhaps TRBD1 as D (5 bases). V was trimmed by 4 bases and J by 4 bases, leaving 7 bases between them. Germline loops: CDR1 MNHNS, CDR2 SASEGT. This CDR3 comprises 12 residues. CDR3 DNA: TGTGCCAGCAGTGTGACAGTCTATGGCTACACCTTC. Translation gives CASSVTVYGYTF.

CDR3 residues: CASSPGWTEAFF. CDR3 nucleotide sequence: TGTGCCAGCAGCCCGGGGTGGACTGAAGCTTTCTTT. The chain carries TRBV7-2 and TRBJ1-1; D not resolved. The CDR3 loop spans 12 amino acids. Trimming cost V 5 bases and J 5 bases, with 9 bases left between them. Germline V gene sequence: CDR1 SGHTA, CDR2 FQGNSA.

This clone has more than one count but fewer than ten. The chain employs TRBV2 and TRBJ1-5; the D is unclear. With 1 base removed from V and 2 bases from J, the gap between germline ends came to 9 bases. This CDR3 spans 15 amino acids. Germline V gene lookup returns CDR1 SNHLY and CDR2 FYNNEI. CDR3 protein: CASSEGRQRNQPQHF. Written as DNA, the CDR3 is TGTGCCAGCAGTGAAGGGCGTCAGCGCAATCAGCCCCAGCATTTT.

The sample holds one count of this clone. V gene TRBV27 combines with J gene TRBJ2-7; no firm D call. Trimming took off 3 bases at V and 3 bases at J, with 6 bases between the two ends. Germline V lookup: CDR1 MNHEY, CDR2 SMNVEV (reference sequence). This CDR3 is built from 12 residues. DNA of the CDR3: TGTGCCAGCAGTTTTTGGGGCTACGAGCAGTACTTC. Amino acids: CASSFWGYEQYF.

The chain combines TRBV27 with TRBJ1-5; D ambiguous. The germline V gene has CDR1 MNHEY and CDR2 SMNVEV (reference sequence). The V end was cut by 8 bases, the J end by 7 bases, with 12 bases between. The CDR3 totals 12 residues. The CDR3 is CASSLFGQPQHF. In DNA, the CDR3 is TGTGCCAGCTCCTTGTTTGGGCAGCCCCAGCATTTT.